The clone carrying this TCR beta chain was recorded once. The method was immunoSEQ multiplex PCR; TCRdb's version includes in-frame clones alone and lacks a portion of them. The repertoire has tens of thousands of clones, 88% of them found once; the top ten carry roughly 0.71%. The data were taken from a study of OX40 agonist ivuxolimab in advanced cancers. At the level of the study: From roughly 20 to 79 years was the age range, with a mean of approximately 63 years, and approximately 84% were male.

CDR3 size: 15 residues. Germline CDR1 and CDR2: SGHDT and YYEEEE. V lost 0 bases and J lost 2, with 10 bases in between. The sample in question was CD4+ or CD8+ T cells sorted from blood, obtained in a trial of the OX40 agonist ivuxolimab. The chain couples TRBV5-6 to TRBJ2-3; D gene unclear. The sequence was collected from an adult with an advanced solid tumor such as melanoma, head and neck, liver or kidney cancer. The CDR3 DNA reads TGTGCCAGCAGCTTGGGTACGCAGCTCACAGATACGCAGTATTTT. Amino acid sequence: CASSLGTQLTDTQYF.